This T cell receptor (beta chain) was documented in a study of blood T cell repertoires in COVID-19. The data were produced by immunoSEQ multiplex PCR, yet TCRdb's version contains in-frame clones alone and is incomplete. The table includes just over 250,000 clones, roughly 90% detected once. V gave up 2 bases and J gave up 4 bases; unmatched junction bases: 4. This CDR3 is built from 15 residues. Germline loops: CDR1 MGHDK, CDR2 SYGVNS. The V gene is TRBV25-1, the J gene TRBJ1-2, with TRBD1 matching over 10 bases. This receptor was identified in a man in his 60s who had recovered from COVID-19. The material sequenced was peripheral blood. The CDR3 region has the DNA TGTGCCAGCAGTGAAAGACAGGGGGCAATCTATGGCTACACCTTC. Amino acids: CASSERQGAIYGYTF.